One sample yielded the 32 T cell receptor beta chains listed below, sequenced in a study of shared clonotypes between healthy human individuals. The data were produced by immunoSEQ multiplex PCR, yet TCRdb's version contains in-frame clones alone and is incomplete. The sample has 2 million to 3 million clones, roughly 93% seen once. Sequencing input: naive CD4+ T cells from PBMCs. Subset defined: CD45RA+ positively selected. The receptors come from a man younger than 35 in good health. Some clones in this sample may be carry-over from other donors' samples.

The chain recombines TRBV6-4 with TRBJ1-3; D is unresolved. The germline V gene encodes CDR1 MRHNA and CDR2 SNTAGT. V was shortened by 8 bases and J by 4 bases, with 18 bases between the two germline ends. The CDR3 runs 15 residues. In DNA form, the CDR3 reads TGTGCCAGCCCCCAGGTATTTCGGAGGGGAAACACCATATATTTT. Its protein product is CASPQVFRRGNTIYF.

The V gene is TRBV7-6, the J gene TRBJ2-6, with D tentatively TRBD2 (6 bases). V was trimmed by 4 bases and J by 0 bases, leaving 10 bases between them. Germline V gene data show CDR1 as SGHVS and CDR2 as FNYEAQ. The CDR3 length is 16 residues. The CDR3 loop is CASSSYGGSGANVLTF. The CDR3 coding sequence is TGTGCCAGCAGCTCATACGGGGGCTCTGGGGCCAACGTCCTGACTTTC.

The V call is TRBV5-3, the J call TRBJ2-2; 7 bases are a match to TRBD2. TRBV5-3 is an open reading frame whose function is uncertain. This CDR3 has 16 amino acids. Germline trimming cut 3 bases from V and 1 base from J; bases unmatched to any gene: 6. This chain's CDR3 is CARSSRLAENTGELFF. Written as DNA, the CDR3 is TGTGCCAGAAGCTCCCGACTAGCCGAGAACACCGGGGAGCTGTTTTTT.

The gene calls are TRBV15 and TRBJ2-1, with 10 positions matching TRBD2. This CDR3 region has 15 residues. V trimming: 5 bases; J trimming: 4 bases; junction bases outside the gene matches: 5. Per germline, CDR1 LNHNV and CDR2 YYDKDF (reference sequence). Here the CDR3 reads CATSRQREGYNEQFF. For the CDR3, the DNA is TGTGCCACCAGCCGTCAGCGGGAGGGGTACAATGAGCAGTTCTTC.

For this clone: The same CDR3 is also encoded by other DNA sequences in this sample. The J gene is TRBJ1-1, the V gene TRBV5-1; D remains ambiguous. CDR1 SGHRS and CDR2 YFSETQ come from the germline V gene. The V end lost 1 base, the J end lost 2 bases, and 6 bases lay between the germline ends. The CDR3 has 13 amino acids. DNA for the CDR3: TGCGCCAGCAGCTTGCGGCCAAACACTGAAGCTTTCTTT. It encodes CASSLRPNTEAFF.

This rearrangement joins TRBV2 to TRBJ1-5; D uncertain. CDR1 and CDR2 (germline): SNHLY, FYNNEI. V shed 6 bases and J shed 3 bases, with 12 bases lying between them. The CDR3 totals 14 residues. CDR3 DNA sequence: TGTGCCAGCAGGCGGGGAGAAGTCAATCAGCCCCAGCATTTT. Residues: CASRRGEVNQPQHF.

This clone was picked up one time. This chain links TRBV7-9 with TRBJ1-4, with 10 bases that match TRBD1. V gave up 6 bases and J gave up 7 bases; unmatched junction bases: 5. CDR3 size: 14 residues. The germline V gene encodes CDR1 SEHNR and CDR2 FQNEAQ (reference sequence). The CDR3 loop reads CASRSGDRGEKLFF. The CDR3 nucleotides read TGTGCCAGCAGGTCGGGGGACAGGGGTGAAAAACTGTTTTTT.

This clone was counted between two and nine times. Within the sample, other DNA sequences also encode this same CDR3. The DNA of the CDR3 is TGTGCCAGCAGCCTCATAACAGGGGACACTGAAGCTTTCTTT. Encoded protein: CASSLITGDTEAFF. V is TRBV7-2 and J is TRBJ1-1; 7 positions match TRBD1. CDR1 is SGHTA, CDR2 FQGNSA, per germline. Unmatched junction bases numbered 6, after V lost 5 bases and J lost 3 bases. The CDR3 totals 14 residues.

Points on this clone: This is likely a read error, given that the CDR3 carries no conserved phenylalanine or tryptophan at its end. The limits of the CDR3 on the DNA are not certain, so only TCRdb's listed CDR3 is given. The V call is TRBV2, the J call TRBJ1-1; TRBD1 is the table's D call, not checked against the DNA. Germline CDR1 and CDR2: SNHLY and FYNNEI. The CDR3 is 13 residues long, ends included. This CDR3 reads CASSVRQGLNVLV.

V usage is TRBV19 and J usage is TRBJ2-3; 8 nucleotides match TRBD2. Germline CDR1 reads LNHDA; CDR2 reads SQIVND (reference sequence). Trimming at V came to 5 bases and at J to 7 bases, leaving 8 bases not matched to a gene. The CDR3 extends over 14 amino acids. The CDR3, as DNA: TGTGCCAGTAGTTTTAGCGGGAACCCAAATACGCAGTATTTT. Its translation: CASSFSGNPNTQYF.

The chain has TRBV20-1 and TRBJ1-1; D is uncertain. The CDR3 is made up of 10 amino acids. Germline V gene lookup returns CDR1 DFQATT and CDR2 SNEGSKA (reference sequence). CDR3 amino acids: CRGVDFEAFF. The CDR3 DNA reads as TGCAGGGGAGTAGACTTTGAAGCTTTCTTT.

The V gene is TRBV30, the J gene TRBJ2-1; 11 bases match TRBD2. The CDR3 is 14 amino acids. The ends lost 7 bases at V and 8 bases at J; junction bases unmatched: 10. The germline gives CDR1 GTSNPN, CDR2 SVGIG (reference sequence). The CDR3 region has the DNA TGTGCCTACTATAGCGGGAGGGCCGGCTATGAGCAGTTCTTC. Encoded protein: CAYYSGRAGYEQFF.

The rearrangement links TRBV2 to TRBJ1-5; D possibly corresponds to TRBD1 (5 bases). V lost 2 bases to trimming and J lost 8 bases, with 13 bases between them. CDR1 and CDR2 from the germline V gene are SNHLY and FYNNEI. The CDR3 is 14 residues long. The CDR3 loop is CASSERRQGEPQHF. The CDR3 nucleotides read TGTGCCAGCAGTGAACGGCGCCAAGGGGAGCCCCAGCATTTT.

V usage is TRBV28 and J usage is TRBJ2-3; TRBD1 might be the D (5 bases). Per the germline V gene, CDR1 is MDHEN and CDR2 is SYDVKM. Trimming removed 6 bases at V and 2 bases at J, with 15 bases between. CDR3 size: 15 residues. The CDR3 DNA sequence: TGTGCCAGCAGCTTTAACCAGGGAACCACAGATACGCAGTATTTT. This translates into CASSFNQGTTDTQYF.

The V gene is TRBV7-3, the J gene TRBJ1-1; D is undetermined. The CDR3 runs to 16 residues. Trimming took off 2 bases at V and 0 bases at J, with 13 bases between the two ends. The germline CDR1 and CDR2 sequences are SGHTA and FQGTGA. CDR3 nucleotide sequence: TGTGCCAGCAGCTTACTCCCAGCCATCATGAACACTGAAGCTTTCTTT. Protein product: CASSLLPAIMNTEAFF. The complete variable domain, with remaining parts taken from reference TRBV7-3 and TRBJ1-1, reads GAGVSQTPSNKVTEKGKYVELRCDPISGHTALYWYRQSLGQGPEFLIYFQGTGAADDSGLPNDRFFAVRPEGSVSTLKIQRTERGDSAVYLCASSLLPAIMNTEAFFGQGTRLTVV.

The V gene is TRBV7-2, the J gene TRBJ2-3, with D possibly matching TRBD2 (6 bases). V lost 5 bases to trimming and J lost 6 bases, with 9 bases between them. The length of the CDR3 is 12 residues. Per the germline V gene, CDR1 is SGHTA and CDR2 is FQGNSA. CDR3 region: CASSARGDTQYF. The DNA of the CDR3 is TGTGCCAGCAGCGCCCGGGGGGATACGCAGTATTTT.

This clone was seen a single time. The chain joins TRBV5-4 to TRBJ2-4, with 9 bases identical to TRBD1. V lost 10 bases to trimming and J lost 5 bases; unmatched junction nucleotides: 13. This CDR3 has 15 amino acids. From germline, CDR1 is SGHNT and CDR2 YYREEE (reference sequence). In nucleotides, the CDR3 is TGTGCCTCAAAGCAAGGGGGACAGGGCCAAAACATTCAGTACTTC. Amino acid sequence: CASKQGGQGQNIQYF.

V gene TRBV10-3 combines with J gene TRBJ1-5; D gene unclear. The CDR3 contains 12 residues. V lost 6 bases and J lost 4, with 7 bases in between. CDR1 is ENHRY, CDR2 SYGVKD, per germline. The CDR3 loop is CAIREENQPQHF. In DNA, the CDR3 is TGTGCCATCAGGGAAGAGAATCAGCCCCAGCATTTT.

This chain's CDR3 is CASRRIGLEKLFF. The CDR3 nucleotides read TGTGCCAGCAGGCGGATCGGACTTGAAAAACTGTTTTTT. The chain couples TRBV6-6 to TRBJ1-4; D ambiguous. CDR1 and CDR2 (germline): MNHNY, SVGAGI (reference sequence). V was cut by 6 bases and J by 7 bases, with 12 bases left in between. The CDR3 extends over 13 amino acids.

The rearrangement links TRBV5-6 to TRBJ1-4; 11 bases agree with TRBD1. The junction had 6 bases not matched to a gene; V was cut back by 4 bases and J by 7 bases. CDR1 SGHDT and CDR2 YYEEEE come from the germline V gene. This CDR3 region has 15 residues. CDR3 DNA: TGTGCCAGCAGCCGGTGGACAGGGGGCGCTGAAAAACTGTTTTTT. Its translation is CASSRWTGGAEKLFF.

The chain's CDR3 is CASGLVQGAGSGSVYDDNEQFF. The CDR3 DNA reads as TGTGCTAGTGGTTTGGTACAGGGGGCGGGTAGCGGGAGTGTATATGACGACAATGAGCAGTTCTTC. The chain is built from TRBV12-5 and TRBJ2-1, with D perhaps TRBD1 or TRBD2 (9 bases each). V lost 0 bases to trimming and J lost 5 bases, with 32 bases between them. In germline, CDR1 is LGHNT, CDR2 FRNRAP. The CDR3 covers 22 residues.

V gene TRBV4-1 combines with J gene TRBJ2-5; TRBD2 aligns across 7 bases. The CDR3 has 17 amino acids. Germline values: CDR1 MGHRA, CDR2 YSYEKL. V trimming: 4 bases; J trimming: 4 bases; junction bases outside the gene matches: 15. CDR3 sequence: CASSPWVAGVTVETQYF. DNA for the CDR3: TGCGCCAGCAGCCCCTGGGTAGCGGGCGTTACAGTAGAGACCCAGTACTTC.

V gene TRBV7-9 combines with J gene TRBJ2-3; no clear D gene. The CDR3 contains 15 residues. The ends were cut back, 4 bases at V and 0 bases at J, with 11 bases in the middle. The germline V gene has CDR1 SEHNR and CDR2 FQNEAQ (reference sequence). The CDR3 here is CASSSSRTSTDTQYF. The CDR3 region has the DNA TGTGCCAGCAGCTCCAGCCGAACTAGCACAGATACGCAGTATTTT.

This clone was counted between two and nine times. V gene TRBV2 combines with J gene TRBJ1-2; D may be TRBD1 (6 bases). With 4 bases removed from V and 1 base from J, the gap between germline ends came to 10 bases. This CDR3 comprises 14 residues. Germline CDR1 is SNHLY and CDR2 is FYNNEI. The CDR3 nucleotides read TGTGCCAGCAGTGCTGGACAGCATAACTATGGCTACACCTTC. This translates into CASSAGQHNYGYTF.

The chain joins TRBV28 to TRBJ1-5; D is unclear. The CDR3 contains 15 residues. V was shortened by 8 bases and J by 4 bases, with 18 bases between the two germline ends. Germline V gene data show CDR1 as MDHEN and CDR2 as SYDVKM. The DNA of the CDR3 is TGTGCCAGCGCTAGCTCGTCGACGCTTAATCAGCCCCAGCATTTT. Translating gives CASASSSTLNQPQHF.

This clone has just a few counts. The V call is TRBV5-1, the J call TRBJ1-5; tentative D call: TRBD1 (5 bases). Per germline, CDR1 SGHRS and CDR2 YFSETQ. The CDR3 covers 15 residues. The V gene lost 6 bases and the J gene lost 2 bases, with 15 bases spanning the gap. The CDR3 region is CASKSSPGGNQPQHF. For the CDR3, the DNA is TGCGCCAGCAAATCGAGCCCGGGGGGCAATCAGCCCCAGCATTTT. The entire variable domain, with the rest obtained from reference TRBV5-1 and TRBJ1-5, is as follows: KAGVTQTPRYLIKTRGQQVTLSCSPISGHRSVSWYQQTPGQGLQFLFEYFSETQRNKGNFPGRFSGRQFSNSRSEMNVSTLELGDSALYLCASKSSPGGNQPQHFGDGTRLSIL.

The chain uses TRBV6-5 and TRBJ2-3; D is possibly TRBD1 or TRBD2 (6 bases each). The CDR3 has 14 residues. Germline values: CDR1 MNHEY, CDR2 SVGAGI. V was pared by 8 bases and J by 0 bases, with 12 bases between. CDR3 nucleotides: TGTGCCAGCCAGGGGAGCGGGAGCACAGATACGCAGTATTTT. Amino acid sequence: CASQGSGSTDTQYF.

The rearrangement uses TRBV18 and TRBJ1-3; D is ambiguous. CDR1 KGHSH and CDR2 LQKENI come from the germline V gene. The CDR3 is 13 amino acids. With 3 bases removed from V and 7 bases from J, the gap between germline ends came to 10 bases. This CDR3 reads CASSPLGGNTIYF. In DNA, the CDR3 is TGTGCCAGCTCACCTCTCGGCGGGAACACCATATATTTT.

The chain couples TRBV29-1 to TRBJ1-1, with D tentatively TRBD1 (6 bases). The CDR3 totals 12 residues. In germline, CDR1 is SQVTM, CDR2 ANQGSEA. The ends were cut back, 4 bases at V and 4 bases at J, with 10 bases in the middle. CDR3 DNA sequence: TGCAGCGTTGTTCAGGGGCGCACTGAAGCTTTCTTT. It is translated as CSVVQGRTEAFF.

V and J are TRBV6-4 and TRBJ2-1, with 10 positions matching TRBD2. The ends lost 4 bases at V and 6 bases at J; junction bases unmatched: 6. CDR1 is MRHNA, CDR2 SNTAGT, per germline. The CDR3 runs 15 residues. CDR3 nucleotides: TGTGCCAGCAGTGTACTAGCGGGGTTCGCCAATGAGCAGTTCTTC. It specifies CASSVLAGFANEQFF.

The V gene is TRBV11-3, the J gene TRBJ2-6; TRBD2 agrees at 9 bases. Losses at the gene ends were 2 bases for V and 0 bases for J; bases not matched to a gene: 5. The CDR3 contains 18 residues. In germline, CDR1 is SGHNT, CDR2 YENEEA. CDR3 amino acids: CASSLSLAGFSGANVLTF. CDR3 coding DNA: TGTGCCAGCAGCTTATCCCTAGCGGGGTTCTCTGGGGCCAACGTCCTGACTTTC.

CDR3 in DNA: TGTGCCAGCCTCCCGGACTTTTACTACGAGCAGTACTTC. Amino acids: CASLPDFYYEQYF. V gene TRBV6-1 combines with J gene TRBJ2-7; D perhaps matches TRBD2 (5 bases). Germline values: CDR1 MNHNS, CDR2 SASEGT. V shed 8 bases and J shed 3 bases, with 14 bases lying between them. The CDR3 consists of 13 residues.